The clone carrying this TCR beta chain was seen a handful of times. This sample stems from a study of blood T cell repertoires in COVID-19. At the level of the study: Whether acute or convalescent, the COVID-19 samples came from the United States, Italy and Spain. PBMCs, B-cell-depleted T cells, or T cells were the source of the cDNA or gDNA that made up the material.

Under the authors' procedure: Researchers report that nucleated cell counts were estimated from reference gene primer amplification. The method was immunoSEQ multiplex PCR; TCRdb's version includes in-frame clones alone and lacks a portion of them. The V and J calls and the clone size are those of that table, but D and trimming were determined from the DNA. The profile shows about 110,000 clones, approximately 68% of them singletons. Losses at the gene ends were 3 bases for V and 7 bases for J; bases not matched to a gene: 10. The CDR3 totals 18 residues. Germline values: CDR1 LGHNA, CDR2 YNFKEQ. The specimen sequenced was peripheral blood. The genes are TRBV4-2 and TRBJ2-3, with 16 nucleotides matching TRBD2. The sequence derives from an older woman with acute or convalescent COVID-19. The CDR3 region is CASSQAGTSGGVGNTQYF. The CDR3 DNA sequence: TGTGCCAGCAGCCAGGCCGGGACTAGCGGGGGGGTAGGAAATACGCAGTATTTT.